These T cell receptor beta chains were read from a single sample in a study of blood T cell repertoires in COVID-19. Only in-frame clones appear in the TCRdb table, and some are missing; sequencing was by immunoSEQ multiplex PCR. The sample has roughly 200,000 clones, 90% seen once. The sample was PBMCs or T cells enriched from blood (not recorded which). These receptors all come from a young man who had recovered from COVID-19. Each CDR3 is given with its conserved first and last residue. D genes are given only for firm matches. Clone size is not always given. Where it is, it says once, few, many or a class for expanded clones.

v_call	d_call	j_call	clone_size	cdr3_aa	cdr3_nt
TRBV7-2	NA	TRBJ2-5	NA	CASSLGADSHETQYF	TGTGCCAGCAGCTTAGGGGCGGACTCTCACGAGACCCAGTACTTC
TRBV19	NA	TRBJ2-1	NA	CASSLTRLTRNHEQFF	TGTGCCAGTAGCCTGACCCGACTCACACGAAACCATGAGCAGTTCTTC
TRBV19	TRBD1	TRBJ1-5	NA	CASSTWTGVGNQPQHF	TGTGCCAGTAGTACCTGGACAGGGGTGGGCAATCAGCCCCAGCATTTT
TRBV28	NA	TRBJ2-7	NA	CASREAGYEQYF	TGTGCCAGCAGAGAGGCCGGCTACGAGCAGTACTTC
TRBV18	TRBD1	TRBJ1-6	NA	CASSELGTGDSPLHF	TGTGCCAGCTCAGAATTGGGGACAGGGGATTCACCCCTCCACTTT
TRBV4-3	NA	TRBJ1-2	once	CASSPGQAYYGYTF	TGCGCCAGCAGCCCAGGCCAGGCCTACTATGGCTACACCTTC
TRBV6-5	TRBD1	TRBJ2-4	once	CASSYSQTGNSIQYF	TGTGCCAGCAGTTACAGCCAGACAGGGAATAGCATTCAGTACTTC
TRBV12-5	TRBD1	TRBJ2-1	NA	CASGLSRGQGFNEQFF	TGTGCTAGTGGTTTAAGTAGGGGACAGGGGTTCAATGAGCAGTTCTTC
TRBV9	NA	TRBJ2-5	NA	CASSVGRQETQYF	TGTGCCAGCAGCGTCGGCAGGCAAGAGACCCAGTACTTC
TRBV9	NA	TRBJ1-6	NA	CASSVGIVADYNSPLHF	TGTGCCAGCAGCGTAGGCATCGTGGCAGACTATAATTCACCCCTCCACTTT
TRBV30	NA	TRBJ2-5	NA	CAWSGTATVQETQYF	TGTGCCTGGAGTGGGACTGCGACCGTACAAGAGACCCAGTACTTC
TRBV5-1	NA	TRBJ1-6	few	CASRGEANNSPLHF	TGCGCCAGCAGGGGGGAGGCTAATAATTCACCCCTCCACTTT
TRBV28	TRBD1	TRBJ2-7	NA	CASSGTIGTGGPYEQYF	TGTGCCAGCAGTGGAACAATTGGGACAGGTGGGCCCTACGAGCAGTACTTC
TRBV19	NA	TRBJ1-2	NA	CASSPTNPPNYGYTF	TGTGCCAGTAGTCCTACCAACCCCCCTAACTATGGCTACACCTTC
TRBV11-2	TRBD1	TRBJ2-1	NA	CASSRDTGGGEQFF	TGTGCCAGCAGCCGAGATACAGGGGGCGGAGAGCAGTTCTTC
TRBV5-1	NA	TRBJ1-3	NA	CASSLGSSGNTIYF	TGCGCCAGCAGCCTCGGGAGCTCTGGAAACACCATATATTTT
TRBV5-4	TRBD2	TRBJ2-1	NA	CASSPQTSVSFNEQFF	TGTGCCAGCAGCCCACAGACTAGCGTCTCTTTCAATGAGCAGTTCTTC
TRBV5-4	NA	TRBJ2-6	NA	CASSLAGGSGANVLTF	TGTGCCAGCAGCTTGGCCGGAGGGTCTGGGGCCAACGTCCTGACTTTC
TRBV9	TRBD1	TRBJ2-7	NA	CASSVAQGVIDEQYF	TGTGCCAGCAGCGTAGCACAGGGGGTTATCGACGAGCAGTACTTC
TRBV30	NA	TRBJ1-1	NA	CAWSAPTGLNTEAFF	TGTGCCTGGAGTGCCCCCACAGGGTTGAACACTGAAGCTTTCTTT
TRBV7-8	NA	TRBJ1-5	NA	CASSLALDSNQPQHF	TGTGCCAGCAGCTTAGCGCTAGATAGCAATCAGCCCCAGCATTTT
TRBV2	TRBD1	TRBJ1-2	NA	CASSSDRGLGGYTF	TGTGCCAGCAGTTCTGACAGGGGGCTGGGTGGCTACACCTTC
TRBV2	TRBD2	TRBJ2-7	NA	CASSESAGGYEQYF	TGTGCCAGCAGTGAGTCCGCGGGGGGTTACGAGCAGTACTTC
TRBV6-2/TRBV6-3	NA	TRBJ2-7	NA	CASSSSWTNEQYF	NA
TRBV9	NA	TRBJ1-4	NA	CASSPRGAGDEKLFF	TGTGCCAGCAGCCCGAGGGGGGCGGGAGATGAAAAACTGTTTTTT
TRBV4-3	TRBD2	TRBJ2-1	NA	CASSQGLASNEQFF	TGCGCCAGCAGCCAGGGACTAGCGAGTAATGAGCAGTTCTTC
TRBV27	NA	TRBJ1-1	NA	CASSLSQVGTEAFF	TGTGCCAGCAGTTTATCTCAGGTTGGCACTGAAGCTTTCTTT
TRBV7-9	NA	TRBJ1-3	NA	CASSLDSPGNTIYF	TGTGCCAGCAGCTTGGACAGTCCTGGAAACACCATATATTTT
TRBV2	NA	TRBJ1-1	few	CASSTTGLGTEAFF	TGTGCCAGCAGTACAACAGGGTTGGGCACTGAAGCTTTCTTT
TRBV4-3	NA	TRBJ1-3	NA	CASSQDFEAVGNTIYF	TGCGCCAGCAGCCAAGATTTTGAAGCGGTCGGAAACACCATATATTTT
TRBV28	TRBD1	TRBJ2-7	many	CASSPPPDRGPNFSYEQYF	TGTGCCAGCAGTCCTCCCCCGGACAGGGGACCCAATTTCTCCTACGAGCAGTACTTC
TRBV18	NA	TRBJ2-2	NA	CASSLTGKWTGELFF	TGTGCCAGCTCCCTTACAGGGAAGTGGACCGGGGAGCTGTTTTTT
TRBV13	NA	TRBJ2-7	NA	CASSETGEQYF	TGTGCCAGCTCCGAGACAGGAGAGCAGTACTTC
TRBV6-5	NA	TRBJ1-2	NA	CASSRGGLYSANF	TGTGCCAGCAGTCGAGGTGGTCTATATTCGGCCAACTTC
TRBV27	NA	TRBJ1-1	NA	CASSLTLSNTEAFF	TGTGCCAGCAGTCTGACTCTCAGCAACACTGAAGCTTTCTTT
TRBV21-1	NA	TRBJ2-7	NA	CASSDMGYTYEQYF	TGTGCCAGCAGTGACATGGGCTATACCTACGAGCAGTACTTC
TRBV7-6	TRBD2	TRBJ2-3	NA	CASSPSGGRTDTQYF	TGTGCCAGCAGCCCTAGCGGGGGGCGCACAGATACGCAGTATTTT
TRBV19	NA	TRBJ1-2	NA	CASSLKIRGFSYGYTF	TGTGCCAGTAGCCTGAAGATACGGGGTTTTAGCTATGGCTACACCTTC
TRBV11-2	TRBD2	TRBJ2-1	NA	CASSSGGGRAGHNEQFF	TGTGCCAGCAGCTCGGGTGGTGGGAGGGCCGGGCACAATGAGCAGTTCTTC
TRBV30	TRBD1	TRBJ1-3	NA	CAWRDRGPKADGNTIYF	TGTGCCTGGAGAGACAGGGGGCCAAAAGCGGATGGAAACACCATATATTTT
TRBV25-1	NA	TRBJ1-1	NA	CASRAGGITEAFF	TGTGCCAGCAGGGCGGGGGGTATTACTGAAGCTTTCTTT
TRBV12-3/TRBV12-4	NA	TRBJ1-2	NA	CASSLGESYGYTF	TGTGCCAGCAGTCTTGGGGAGAGCTATGGCTACACCTTC
TRBV4-3	NA	TRBJ2-6	NA	CASSQVFQGRSNVLTF	TGCGCCAGCAGCCAAGTTTTCCAGGGTCGGTCCAACGTCCTGACTTTC
TRBV15	NA	TRBJ2-5	NA	CATSKRETQYF	TGTGCCACCAGCAAACGGGAGACCCAGTACTTC
TRBV4-2	NA	TRBJ1-1	NA	CASSLSSGANTEAFF	TGTGCCAGCAGCCTAAGCTCAGGGGCGAACACTGAAGCTTTCTTT
TRBV7-2	TRBD2	TRBJ2-1	NA	CASSQRGSSSYNEQFF	TGTGCCAGCAGCCAGCGGGGTTCAAGTTCCTACAATGAGCAGTTCTTC
TRBV5-8	TRBD1	TRBJ1-5	NA	CASSSRGLGGGQPQHF	TGTGCCAGCAGCTCCCGTGGGTTAGGGGGCGGTCAGCCCCAGCATTTT
TRBV11-2	TRBD1	TRBJ2-4	NA	CASSLLGTAEAKNIQYF	TGTGCCAGCAGCTTATTGGGGACAGCCGAAGCCAAAAACATTCAGTACTTC
TRBV24-1	TRBD1	TRBJ2-2	NA	CATRSGTVVSGELFF	TGTGCCACCAGATCCGGGACAGTGGTATCCGGGGAGCTGTTTTTT
TRBV4-1	NA	TRBJ1-3	few	CASSQDGGGGNTIYF	TGCGCCAGCAGCCAAGATGGGGGAGGTGGAAACACCATATATTTT
TRBV6-5	TRBD1	TRBJ1-1	NA	CASSYGQGYTEAFF	TGTGCCAGCAGTTATGGACAGGGGTACACTGAAGCTTTCTTT
TRBV30	NA	TRBJ1-3	NA	CAWSLSGNTIYF	TGTGCCTGGAGTCTCTCTGGAAACACCATATATTTT
TRBV6-1	NA	TRBJ1-5	NA	CASSEAARGTYSNQPQHF	TGTGCCAGCAGTGAAGCCGCCAGGGGAACGTATAGCAATCAGCCCCAGCATTTT
TRBV11-2	NA	TRBJ2-7	NA	CASSPNRVRVEQYF	TGTGCCAGCAGCCCCAACCGGGTACGAGTAGAGCAGTACTTC
TRBV30	TRBD1	TRBJ1-4	NA	CAWSDRGNEKLFF	TGTGCCTGGAGCGACAGGGGGAATGAAAAACTGTTTTTT
TRBV7-2	NA	TRBJ2-2	NA	CASSLGGGRATGELFF	TGTGCCAGCAGCTTAGGGGGCGGTAGGGCCACCGGGGAGCTGTTTTTT
TRBV28	TRBD1	TRBJ1-1	NA	CASRSGGNTEAFF	TGTGCCAGCAGGTCAGGGGGAAATACTGAAGCTTTCTTT
TRBV25-1	TRBD1	TRBJ1-6	few	CASSLTGGDSPLHF	TGTGCCAGCAGTTTAACAGGGGGGGATTCACCCCTCCACTTT
TRBV9	TRBD2	TRBJ2-5	NA	CASSEGLAGGLQETQYF	TGTGCCAGCAGCGAGGGACTAGCGGGGGGCCTCCAAGAGACCCAGTACTTC